The clone carrying this TCR beta chain showed up just a few times. The sample originates from a study of early T cells in non-severe SARS-CoV-2 infection. TCRdb reanalysed the 5' RACE reads using MiXCR and keeps one entry per CDR3 protein. Of about 83,000 distinct CDR3 sequences detected, around 12% appear once; the ten largest clones hold over 6.5%. Source material: whole blood. This TCR came from an adult who was a healthcare worker with PCR-confirmed SARS-CoV-2 infection or an uninfected control (not recorded which).

The CDR3 coding sequence is TGTGCCAGCAGCCAGGAGACAGGGCCTAATTCACCCCTCCACTTT. Translated: CASSQETGPNSPLHF. V and J are TRBV3-1 and TRBJ1-6, with 7 nucleotides matching TRBD1. The germline gives CDR1 LGHDT, CDR2 YNNKEL (reference sequence). The ends lost 3 bases at V and 6 bases at J; junction bases unmatched: 5. The CDR3 totals 15 residues.